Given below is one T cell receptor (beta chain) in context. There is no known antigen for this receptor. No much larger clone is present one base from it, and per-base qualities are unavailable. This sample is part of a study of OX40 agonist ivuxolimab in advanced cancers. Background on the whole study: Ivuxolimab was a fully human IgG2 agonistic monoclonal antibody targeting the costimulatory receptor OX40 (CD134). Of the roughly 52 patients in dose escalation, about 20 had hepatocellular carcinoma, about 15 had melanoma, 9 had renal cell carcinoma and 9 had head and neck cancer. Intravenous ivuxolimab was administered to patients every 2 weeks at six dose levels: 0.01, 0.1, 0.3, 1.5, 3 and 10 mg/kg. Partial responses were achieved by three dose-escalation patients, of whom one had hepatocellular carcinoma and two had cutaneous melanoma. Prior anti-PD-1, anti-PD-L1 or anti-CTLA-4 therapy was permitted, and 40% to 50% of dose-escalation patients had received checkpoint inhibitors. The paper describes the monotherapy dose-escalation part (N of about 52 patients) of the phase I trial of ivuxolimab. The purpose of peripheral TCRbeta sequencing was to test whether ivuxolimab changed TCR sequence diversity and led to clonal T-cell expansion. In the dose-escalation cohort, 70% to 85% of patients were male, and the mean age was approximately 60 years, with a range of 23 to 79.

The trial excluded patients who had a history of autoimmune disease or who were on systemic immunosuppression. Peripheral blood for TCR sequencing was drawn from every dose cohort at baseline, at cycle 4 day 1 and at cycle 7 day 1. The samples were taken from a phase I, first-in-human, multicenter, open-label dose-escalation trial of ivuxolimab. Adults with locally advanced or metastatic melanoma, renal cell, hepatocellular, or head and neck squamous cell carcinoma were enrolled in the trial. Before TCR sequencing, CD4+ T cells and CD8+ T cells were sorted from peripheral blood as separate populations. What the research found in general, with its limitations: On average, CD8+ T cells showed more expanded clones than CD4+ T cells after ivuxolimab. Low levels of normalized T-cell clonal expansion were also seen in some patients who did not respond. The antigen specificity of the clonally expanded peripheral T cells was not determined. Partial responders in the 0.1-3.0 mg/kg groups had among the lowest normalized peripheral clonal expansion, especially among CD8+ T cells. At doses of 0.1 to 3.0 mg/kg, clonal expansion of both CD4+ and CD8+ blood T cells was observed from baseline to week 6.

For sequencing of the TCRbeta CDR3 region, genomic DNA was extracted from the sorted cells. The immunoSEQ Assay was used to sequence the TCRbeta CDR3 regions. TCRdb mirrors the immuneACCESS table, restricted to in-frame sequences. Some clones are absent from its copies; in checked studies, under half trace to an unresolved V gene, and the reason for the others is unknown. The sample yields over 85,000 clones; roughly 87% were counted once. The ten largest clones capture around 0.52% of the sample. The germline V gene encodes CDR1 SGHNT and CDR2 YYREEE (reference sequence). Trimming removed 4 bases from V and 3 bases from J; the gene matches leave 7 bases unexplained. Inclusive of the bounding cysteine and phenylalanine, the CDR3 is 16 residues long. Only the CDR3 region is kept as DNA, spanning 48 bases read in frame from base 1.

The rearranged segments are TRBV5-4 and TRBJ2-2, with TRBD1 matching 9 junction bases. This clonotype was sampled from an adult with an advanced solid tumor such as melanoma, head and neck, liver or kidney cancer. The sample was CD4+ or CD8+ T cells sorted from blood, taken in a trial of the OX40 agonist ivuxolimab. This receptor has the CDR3 CASSPTGGADTGELFF. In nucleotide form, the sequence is TGTGCCAGCAGCCCAACAGGGGGCGCAGACACCGGGGAGCTGTTTTTT.